One and the same sample provided the 25 T cell receptor beta chains below, sequenced in a study of patients and donors after allogeneic stem cell transplantation. MiXCR was run by TCRdb on the RT-PCR reads, yielding one entry per CDR3 protein. This sample yields 200,000 to 250,000 distinct CDR3 sequences, of which approximately 14% are seen a single time; roughly 11% belongs to the top ten. Material: blood, either unsorted or a sorted T cell fraction (not recorded which). These receptors were obtained from a human donor who was either an allogeneic HSCT recipient or a stem cell or donor lymphocyte infusion donor (not recorded which). It is not recorded whose cells these are; they may come from a transplant donor.

This clonotype was counted at least ten times. The chain links TRBV4-2 to TRBJ2-3; 14 positions agree with TRBD2. J gave up 4 bases and V 4 bases, and 7 bases lay outside the gene matches. The CDR3 extends over 17 amino acids. Germline CDR1 reads LGHNA; CDR2 reads YNFKEQ. CDR3 bases: TGTGCCAGCAGCCCCCTGACTAGCGGGGGGGCGGCAGATACGCAGTATTTT. As protein: CASSPLTSGGAADTQYF.

The J gene is TRBJ2-5, the V gene TRBV25-1; the D gene could be TRBD1 or TRBD2 (5 bases each). V was pared by 6 bases and J by 5 bases, with 22 bases between. The CDR3 is 16 amino acids. Germline loops: CDR1 MGHDK, CDR2 SYGVNS. CDR3 amino acids: CASRAPPGTPAETQYF. CDR3 in DNA: TGTGCCAGCAGGGCACCCCCCGGGACGCCCGCGGAGACCCAGTACTTC.

This clonotype appeared a few times. The CDR3 protein is CASSPTGGETQYF. The CDR3 DNA sequence: TGTGCCAGCAGCCCAACCGGAGGGGAGACCCAGTACTTC. V and J are TRBV7-2 and TRBJ2-5, with D possibly matching TRBD2 (6 bases). Germline CDR1 and CDR2: SGHTA and FQGNSA. The CDR3 is 13 amino acids. With 5 bases removed from V and 5 bases from J, the gap between germline ends came to 12 bases.

J is TRBJ1-2 and V is TRBV4-3; maybe TRBD1 (5 bases). Per the germline V gene, CDR1 is LGHNA and CDR2 is YSLEER. CDR3 length: 18 amino acids. V gave up 0 bases and J gave up 5 bases, with 22 bases separating them. Here the CDR3 reads CASSQDLPGTHVLYGYTF. DNA of the CDR3: TGCGCCAGCAGCCAAGATCTTCCCGGGACTCATGTCCTATATGGCTACACCTTC.

Many counts were recorded for this clonotype. This chain connects TRBV10-3 to TRBJ1-5; no firm D call. This CDR3 comprises 13 residues. Germline V gene data show CDR1 as ENHRY and CDR2 as SYGVKD. Trimming removed 4 bases at V and 2 bases at J, with 6 bases between. CDR3 bases: TGTGCCATCAGTGTAGCCGGCAATCAGCCCCAGCATTTT. This sequence encodes CAISVAGNQPQHF.

This clonotype was counted many times. The J gene is TRBJ2-1, the V gene TRBV5-6; no definite D call. The CDR3 runs 11 residues. Per the germline V gene, CDR1 is SGHDT and CDR2 is YYEEEE. V lost 4 bases to trimming and J lost 6 bases, with 5 bases between them. The CDR3 region has the DNA TGTGCCAGCAGCCGGGTCAATGAGCAGTTCTTC. Its translation: CASSRVNEQFF.

The J gene is TRBJ2-2, the V gene TRBV7-9, with 9 bases matching TRBD2. CDR1 is SEHNR and CDR2 is FQNEAQ in the germline V gene (reference sequence). The CDR3 length is 15 residues. J gave up 3 bases and V 2 bases, and 1 base lay outside the gene matches. CDR3 nucleotide sequence: TGTGCCAGCAGCTTATTAGCGGGGGACACCGGGGAGCTGTTTTTT. Its translation: CASSLLAGDTGELFF.

This clonotype was observed many times. The rearrangement joins TRBV29-1 to TRBJ2-7; D not resolved. This CDR3 region has 14 residues. The V gene lost 6 bases and the J gene lost 0 bases, with 15 bases spanning the gap. The germline gives CDR1 SQVTM, CDR2 ANQGSEA. CDR3 sequence: CSVSGPGSSYEQYF. As DNA, the CDR3 is TGCAGCGTGTCCGGCCCGGGTAGCTCCTACGAGCAGTACTTC.

The chain carries TRBV5-1 and TRBJ2-7, with 11 nucleotides matching TRBD2. After removal of 0 bases from V and 3 bases from J, the junction contained 8 bases not matched to a gene. The CDR3 runs to 17 residues. Per germline, CDR1 SGHRS and CDR2 YFSETQ. For the CDR3, the DNA is TGCGCCAGCAGCTTGGGACTAGCGGGGAGGGGGTTCTACGAGCAGTACTTC. It translates to CASSLGLAGRGFYEQYF.

This clonotype has a count of ten or more. The V and J genes are TRBV7-2 and TRBJ2-7; 7 bases are a match to TRBD2. The germline gives CDR1 SGHTA, CDR2 FQGNSA. The CDR3 totals 15 residues. V shed 5 bases and J 3 bases; nucleotides not matched to a gene: 10. The CDR3 nucleotides read TGTGCCAGCAGCCTCACGGCCCCGGGGGGCTACGAGCAGTACTTC. This sequence encodes CASSLTAPGGYEQYF.

The V call is TRBV5-4, the J call TRBJ2-2; D remains ambiguous. Trimming took off 0 bases at V and 8 bases at J, with 14 bases between the two ends. The CDR3 is 15 amino acids. Germline CDR1 reads SGHNT; CDR2 reads YYREEE (reference sequence). CDR3 residues: CASSLGQHLGGELFF. In DNA form, the CDR3 reads TGTGCCAGCAGCTTGGGGCAGCACCTTGGGGGGGAGCTGTTTTTT. Together with reference TRBV5-4 and TRBJ2-2, the CDR3 gives the full variable domain: ETGVTQSPTHLIKTRGQQVTLRCSSQSGHNTVSWYQQALGQGPQFIFQYYREEENGRGNFPPRFSGLQFPNYSSELNVNALELDDSALYLCASSLGQHLGGELFFGEGSRLTVL.

This clonotype was found many times. This chain connects TRBV6-6 to TRBJ1-2, with 9 bases that match TRBD1. V shed 4 bases, J shed 4 bases, and the junction held 1 base outside the gene matches. Germline CDR1 reads MNHNY; CDR2 reads SVGAGI (reference sequence). The CDR3 consists of 13 residues. CDR3 residues: CASSSGQGYGYTF. CDR3 coding DNA: TGTGCCAGCAGTTCGGGACAGGGCTATGGCTACACCTTC.

The rearrangement links TRBV19 to TRBJ1-2; D is perhaps TRBD1 (5 bases). This CDR3 contains 14 residues. Germline lookup yields CDR1 LNHDA and CDR2 SQIVND (reference sequence). V was trimmed by 4 bases and J by 7 bases, leaving 16 bases between them. The CDR3 nucleotides read TGTGCCAGTAGTACCTCCGGGACTACTATTGGCTACACCTTC. It codes for CASSTSGTTIGYTF.

The chain couples TRBV19 to TRBJ1-5; D ambiguous. The germline V gene encodes CDR1 LNHDA and CDR2 SQIVND (reference sequence). The CDR3 consists of 13 residues. The V end was cut by 7 bases, the J end by 2 bases, with 9 bases between. CDR3 in DNA: TGTGCCAGTATGTCCCGTGGCAATCAGCCCCAGCATTTT. Protein sequence: CASMSRGNQPQHF. The entire variable domain, with the rest obtained from reference TRBV19 and TRBJ1-5, is as follows: DGGITQSPKYLFRKEGQNVTLSCEQNLNHDAMYWYRQDPGQGLRLIYYSQIVNDFQKGDIAEGYSVSREKKESFPLTVTSAQKNPTAFYLCASMSRGNQPQHFGDGTRLSIL.

The CDR3 DNA sequence: TGTGCCAGCAGCTTAACTAGCGGGGGGCCCAATGAGCAGTTCTTC. This sequence encodes CASSLTSGGPNEQFF. The chain is built from TRBV7-3 and TRBJ2-1; TRBD2 agrees at 10 bases. Per germline, CDR1 SGHTA and CDR2 FQGTGA. V dropped 0 bases and J dropped 6; count of bases not matched to a gene: 2. The CDR3 extends over 15 amino acids.

There are a few counts of this clonotype. The chain recombines TRBV20-1 with TRBJ2-1, with 11 bases matching TRBD2. Unmatched junction bases numbered 7, after V lost 5 bases and J lost 10 bases. CDR1 DFQATT and CDR2 SNEGSKA come from the germline V gene (reference sequence). The CDR3 totals 13 residues. The CDR3 nucleotides are TGCAGTGCTGGGCTAGCGGGAGGACGGGAGCAGTTCTTC. This codes for CSAGLAGGREQFF.

The J gene is TRBJ2-7, the V gene TRBV4-1; 8 bases match TRBD2. The trim removed 0 bases at V and 3 bases at J, leaving 13 bases unmatched. Germline V gene data show CDR1 as MGHRA and CDR2 as YSYEKL. This CDR3 is built from 18 residues. The CDR3 protein is CASSQDPGLGYGDYEQYF. CDR3 sequence (DNA): TGCGCCAGCAGCCAAGATCCGGGACTAGGATATGGGGACTACGAGCAGTACTTC.

The genes are TRBV7-2 and TRBJ2-3, with D uncertain. Deletions cut 4 bases from V and 1 base from J, with 9 bases between. Germline values: CDR1 SGHTA, CDR2 FQGNSA. The CDR3 spans 14 residues. DNA of the CDR3: TGTGCCAGCAGCTCCCCCCCTGGCACAGATACGCAGTATTTT. It codes for CASSSPPGTDTQYF.

This clonotype was counted only a few times. The rearrangement links TRBV20-1 to TRBJ2-3, with a weak D call TRBD1 (5 bases). V was clipped by 4 bases and J by 4 bases, with 15 bases between them. The CDR3 extends over 14 amino acids. Germline CDR1 and CDR2: DFQATT and SNEGSKA (reference sequence). This chain's CDR3 is CSANLGVRADTQYF. Here the CDR3 DNA reads TGCAGTGCTAATCTAGGGGTAAGAGCAGATACGCAGTATTTT.

Only a few counts were recorded for this clonotype. This chain uses TRBV2 with TRBJ2-3; D is uncertain. The germline V gene encodes CDR1 SNHLY and CDR2 FYNNEI. V shed 4 bases and J shed 0 bases, with 8 bases lying between them. The CDR3 extends over 14 amino acids. The CDR3 spells CASSAISSTDTQYF. The CDR3 DNA follows: TGTGCCAGCAGTGCCATATCTAGCACAGATACGCAGTATTTT.

This clonotype came up many times. The CDR3 DNA sequence: TGCGCCAGCAGCCAAGGACGACAGGCAACCTACGAGCAGTACTTC. It specifies CASSQGRQATYEQYF. The chain joins TRBV4-1 to TRBJ2-7, with D perhaps matching TRBD1 (6 bases). The CDR3 spans 15 residues. CDR1 is MGHRA, CDR2 YSYEKL, per germline. Trimming pared 1 base from V and 2 bases from J, leaving 12 bases between.

The sample holds a few counts of this clonotype. The J gene is TRBJ1-2, the V gene TRBV4-1; tentative D call: TRBD1 (6 bases). The V gene lost 3 bases and the J gene lost 2 bases, with 10 bases spanning the gap. This CDR3 comprises 14 residues. Germline V gene lookup returns CDR1 MGHRA and CDR2 YSYEKL. The CDR3 bases are TGCGCCAGCAGCCACGCTGGGGGCAACTATGGCTACACCTTC. Amino acid sequence: CASSHAGGNYGYTF.

The chain employs TRBV19 and TRBJ1-6; TRBD1 matches at 9 bases. Germline V gene sequence: CDR1 LNHDA, CDR2 SQIVND (reference sequence). The V gene end was trimmed by 6 bases and the J gene end by 3 bases; junction bases not matched to a gene: 0. This CDR3 contains 14 residues. The CDR3 sequence is CASRTGGYNSPLHF. For the CDR3, the DNA is TGTGCCAGTAGGACAGGGGGCTATAATTCACCCCTCCACTTT.

This clonotype has more than one count but fewer than ten. This chain uses TRBV19 with TRBJ1-1; possible D gene TRBD1, 5 bases. Germline-derived CDR1 and CDR2 are LNHDA and SQIVND (reference sequence). There are 15 residues in the CDR3. V lost 7 bases and J 1 base, leaving 16 bases between the germline ends. CDR3 nucleotides: TGTGCCAGTAATCCTAGCCGGGGCGGGAACACTGAAGCTTTCTTT. It translates to CASNPSRGGNTEAFF.

The V call is TRBV28, the J call TRBJ2-4; tentatively, D is TRBD1 (6 bases). Germline assignment: CDR1 MDHEN and CDR2 SYDVKM. V dropped 5 bases and J dropped 6 bases, with 17 bases sitting between them. This CDR3 spans 15 amino acids. This CDR3 reads CASSPATGSGNIQYF. In DNA form, the CDR3 reads TGTGCCAGCAGTCCCGCCACAGGGTCTGGAAACATTCAGTACTTC.